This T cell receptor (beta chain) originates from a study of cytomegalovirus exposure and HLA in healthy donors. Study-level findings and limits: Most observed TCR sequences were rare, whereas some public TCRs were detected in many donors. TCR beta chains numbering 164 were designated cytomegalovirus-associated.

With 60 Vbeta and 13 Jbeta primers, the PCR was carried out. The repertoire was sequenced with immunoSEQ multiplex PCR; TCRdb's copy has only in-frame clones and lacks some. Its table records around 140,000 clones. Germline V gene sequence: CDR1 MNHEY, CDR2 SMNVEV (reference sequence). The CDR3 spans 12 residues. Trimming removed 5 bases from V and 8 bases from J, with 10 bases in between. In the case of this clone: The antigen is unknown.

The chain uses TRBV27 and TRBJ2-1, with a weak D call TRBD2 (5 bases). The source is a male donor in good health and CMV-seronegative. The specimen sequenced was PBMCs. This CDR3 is CASSPLGYEQFF. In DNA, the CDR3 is TGTGCCAGCAGTCCACTAGGGTATGAGCAGTTCTTC.